Below, 21 T cell receptor beta chains from the same sample are listed, as sequenced in a study of blood T cell repertoires in COVID-19. Sequenced by immunoSEQ multiplex PCR; TCRdb stores in-frame clones only, minus some. The sample records fewer than 250,000 clones, about four fifths being singletons. The sequenced material came from peripheral blood. These receptors came from a woman aged 45 to 65 with acute or convalescent COVID-19.

The chain has TRBV9 and TRBJ2-3; D not certain. The V end lost 4 bases, the J end lost 2 bases, and 8 bases lay between the germline ends. The CDR3 spans 13 residues. From germline, CDR1 is SGDLS and CDR2 YYNGEE. CDR3 amino acids: CASSTNPTDTQYF. The DNA of the CDR3 is TGTGCCAGCAGCACAAATCCCACAGATACGCAGTATTTT.

The chain combines TRBV12-5 with TRBJ2-3; 10 bases match TRBD2. This CDR3 is 16 amino acids long. Germline CDR1 reads LGHNT; CDR2 reads FRNRAP. V lost 4 bases and J lost 2; bases outside the gene matches: 6. The CDR3 DNA reads as TGTGCTAGTGGTTCCCCACTAGCGGGACCCACAGATACGCAGTATTTT. It is translated as CASGSPLAGPTDTQYF.

Concerning this clone itself: Other DNA sequences in this sample translate to the same CDR3. The J gene is TRBJ1-6, the V gene TRBV6-5; 7 positions match TRBD1. Germline V CDR1 and CDR2: MNHEY, SVGAGI. The CDR3 runs 15 residues. V dropped 6 bases and J dropped 7; count of bases not matched to a gene: 9. The CDR3 here is CASRRGGALNSPLHF. Here the CDR3 DNA reads TGTGCCAGCAGGAGAGGGGGCGCCCTGAATTCACCCCTCCACTTT.

The CDR3 protein is CASSPVPRGTEAFF. Here the CDR3 DNA reads TGTGCCAGCTCACCAGTCCCTAGGGGAACTGAAGCTTTCTTT. J is TRBJ1-1 and V is TRBV18, with a weak D call TRBD1 (5 bases). This CDR3 has 14 residues. Trimming stripped 2 bases from V and 5 bases from J, with 12 bases between. The germline CDR1 and CDR2 sequences are KGHSH and LQKENI.

This sequence joins TRBV6-1 and TRBJ2-2; TRBD2 aligns across 7 bases. V was clipped by 2 bases and J by 4 bases; unmatched bases: 10. Per the germline V gene, CDR1 is MNHNS and CDR2 is SASEGT. There are 17 residues in the CDR3. The CDR3 bases are TGTGCCAGCAGTGAATGGCTGGGAGGGCTGCGCACCGGGGAGCTGTTTTTT. As protein: CASSEWLGGLRTGELFF.

The V call is TRBV19, the J call TRBJ1-1, with D possibly matching TRBD1 (5 bases). Germline values: CDR1 LNHDA, CDR2 SQIVND (reference sequence). The CDR3 contains 13 residues. The V end lost 8 bases, the J end lost 2 bases, and 12 bases lay between the germline ends. CDR3 region: CASLGHINTEAFF. Written as DNA, the CDR3 is TGTGCCAGTCTGGGGCACATTAACACTGAAGCTTTCTTT.

V and J are TRBV3-1 (or the pseudogene TRBV3-2) and TRBJ1-6; TRBD1 aligns across 8 bases. Looked up from germline, CDR1 is LGHDT and CDR2 is YNNKEL (reference sequence). This CDR3 has 16 residues. Trimming took 8 bases from V and 2 from J; bases not matched to a gene: 8. CDR3 amino acids: CASRGQGGTYNSPLHF. The CDR3, as DNA: TGTGCCAGCCGCGGACAGGGTGGCACCTATAATTCACCCCTCCACTTT.

This clone has a handful of counts. This rearrangement joins TRBV28 to TRBJ1-2; D unclear. Trimming left V 5 bases short and J 4 bases short, with 11 bases between. The CDR3 covers 13 residues. Germline lookup yields CDR1 MDHEN and CDR2 SYDVKM. In DNA form, the CDR3 reads TGTGCCAGCAGTAGAGGGTTACGCTATGGCTACACCTTC. It encodes CASSRGLRYGYTF.

V gene TRBV10-1 combines with J gene TRBJ2-3; tentatively, D is TRBD2 (5 bases). Germline V gene sequence: CDR1 WNHNN, CDR2 SYGVQD (reference sequence). CDR3 length equals 12 residues. The V and J ends lost 6 bases and 6 bases respectively, with 10 bases between them. CDR3 bases: TGCGCCAGCAGGGGAGTTTCGGATACGCAGTATTTT. This translates into CASRGVSDTQYF.

The chain is built from TRBV10-2 and TRBJ2-5; 7 positions agree with TRBD2. Germline CDR1 reads WSHSY; CDR2 reads SAAADI. J was trimmed by 2 bases and V by 4 bases; bases with no gene match: 1. The length of the CDR3 is 13 residues. CDR3 nucleotide sequence: TGCGCCAGCAGTGTGGGGGGGCAAGAGACCCAGTACTTC. Translated: CASSVGGQETQYF.

The chain combines TRBV3-1 (or the pseudogene TRBV3-2) with TRBJ1-2; no definite D call. The CDR3 runs 14 residues. Germline V CDR1 and CDR2: LGHDT, YNNKEL (reference sequence). V was cut by 0 bases and J by 6 bases, with 11 bases left in between. The CDR3, as DNA: TGTGCCAGCAGCCAAGAAGCGTCCCAAGATGGCTACACCTTC. It specifies CASSQEASQDGYTF.

This clone was recorded once. The chain joins TRBV7-6 to TRBJ2-7; the D is unclear. V was shortened by 5 bases and J by 7 bases, with 12 bases between the two germline ends. Germline CDR1 SGHVS, CDR2 FNYEAQ. The CDR3 length is 12 residues. The CDR3 nucleotides read TGTGCCAGCAGCCGGGTCGGCCAGGAGCAGTACTTC. It codes for CASSRVGQEQYF.

For the CDR3, the DNA is TGTGCCAGCAGTCCCTCGAACAGGGGATTTGCGGGAGGTTACCAAGAGACCCAGTACTTC. It codes for CASSPSNRGFAGGYQETQYF. The chain has TRBV27 and TRBJ2-5, with D perhaps TRBD2 (8 bases). CDR1 MNHEY and CDR2 SMNVEV come from the germline V gene (reference sequence). The V and J ends lost 5 bases and 0 bases respectively, with 28 bases between them. This CDR3 region has 20 residues.

This clone was detected once. V is TRBV28 and J is TRBJ2-7, with TRBD2 matching over 7 bases. Germline CDR1 MDHEN, CDR2 SYDVKM. The J segment lost 2 bases and the V segment lost 6 bases, leaving 4 bases of the junction unmatched. The CDR3 is made up of 13 amino acids. This CDR3 reads CASRGTIPYEQYF. The CDR3 DNA reads TGTGCCAGCAGGGGGACTATTCCCTACGAGCAGTACTTC.

V is TRBV19 and J is TRBJ2-3, with D possibly matching TRBD1 (5 bases). Germline values: CDR1 LNHDA, CDR2 SQIVND (reference sequence). The V and J ends lost 5 bases and 3 bases respectively, with 12 bases between them. The CDR3 is 14 amino acids. CDR3: CASSASGITDTQYF. The CDR3 DNA reads as TGTGCCAGTAGTGCTTCAGGGATTACAGATACGCAGTATTTT.

This clone was detected only a few times. V and J are TRBV27 and TRBJ2-2; weak D call: TRBD2 (6 bases). CDR3 length: 17 amino acids. The V gene's germline CDR1 is MNHEY and CDR2 SMNVEV (reference sequence). The ends were cut back, 3 bases at V and 4 bases at J, with 18 bases in the middle. CDR3: CASSLEGPGWATGELFF. CDR3 DNA sequence: TGTGCCAGCAGTTTGGAGGGTCCGGGATGGGCCACCGGGGAGCTGTTTTTT.

The chain joins TRBV5-1 to TRBJ1-1; possibly TRBD1 for D (5 bases). The CDR3 totals 16 residues. Germline lookup yields CDR1 SGHRS and CDR2 YFSETQ. The ends were cut back, 2 bases at V and 0 bases at J, with 14 bases in the middle. CDR3 residues: CASSFGADPMNTEAFF. The CDR3 DNA follows: TGCGCCAGCAGCTTTGGGGCTGACCCCATGAACACTGAAGCTTTCTTT.

The V call is TRBV5-1, the J call TRBJ2-3, with D possibly being TRBD2 (5 bases). Germline V CDR1 and CDR2: SGHRS, YFSETQ. The CDR3 loop spans 13 amino acids. With 3 bases removed from V and 3 bases from J, the gap between germline ends came to 8 bases. The CDR3 region is CASSSRGTDTQYF. In nucleotides, the CDR3 is TGCGCCAGCAGCTCCCGGGGAACAGATACGCAGTATTTT.

This chain links TRBV12-3 or TRBV12-4 with TRBJ1-1; TRBD1 is a possible D gene (6 bases). The CDR3 covers 11 residues. V was shortened by 5 bases and J by 13 bases, with 14 bases between the two germline ends. The CDR3 reads CASSAGQRGFF. The CDR3 DNA is TGTGCCAGCAGTGCTGGACAGAGAGGTTTCTTT.

V is TRBV30 and J is TRBJ1-4, with D possibly TRBD1 on 5 matching bases. Germline V gene data show CDR1 as GTSNPN and CDR2 as SVGIG (reference sequence). The CDR3 length is 13 residues. Trimming took 2 bases from V and 12 from J, leaving 16 bases between them. This chain's CDR3 is CAWSWVGGFELFF. CDR3 in DNA: TGTGCCTGGAGTTGGGTGGGGGGATTCGAACTGTTTTTT.

The rearrangement uses TRBV10-2 and TRBJ2-3; TRBD2 agrees at 7 bases. Trimming removed 8 bases from V and 2 bases from J; junction bases left unmatched: 7. Per germline, CDR1 WSHSY and CDR2 SAAADI. The CDR3 spans 14 residues. CDR3 bases: TGCGCCAGCTCCACGGGGGGATTCACAGATACGCAGTATTTT. Amino acid sequence: CASSTGGFTDTQYF.